This TCR beta chain was sequenced during a study of OX40 agonist ivuxolimab in advanced cancers. Across the study: Males comprised 82.7% of the group, whose mean age was 60 years (range about 23 to 80). Partial responses were recorded for three patients, including one with hepatocellular carcinoma and two with cutaneous melanoma.

The sample holds one count of this clone. TCRdb's copy holds only in-frame clones and misses some; the assay was immunoSEQ multiplex PCR. The table shows 75,000 to 95,000 clones, with roughly nine tenths occurring only once. Germline V gene data show CDR1 as SNHLY and CDR2 as FYNNEI. This CDR3 region has 15 residues. The V and J ends lost 4 bases and 1 base respectively, with 13 bases between them. The receptor's source is an adult with an advanced solid tumor such as melanoma, head and neck, liver or kidney cancer. The V gene is TRBV2, the J gene TRBJ1-1, with D possibly TRBD1 on 5 matching bases. Sequences were derived from CD4+ or CD8+ T cells sorted from blood, sampled in a trial of the OX40 agonist ivuxolimab. DNA for the CDR3: TGTGCCAGCAGTGTTCGGAGACAGTCGAACACTGAAGCTTTCTTT. This translates into CASSVRRQSNTEAFF.